This T cell receptor beta chain was captured in a study of blood T cell repertoires in COVID-19. Study as a whole: Specimens from acute and convalescent COVID-19 originated in the United States, Italy and Spain.

The CDR3 covers 15 residues. V shed 5 bases and J 0 bases; nucleotides not matched to a gene: 6. Germline V CDR1 and CDR2: SEHNR, FQNEAQ (reference sequence). Authors' processing steps: Estimation of nucleated cell counts relied on the amplification of reference gene primers. Assay used: immunoSEQ multiplex PCR; TCRdb lists only in-frame clones, some missing. The DNA gave D and trimming, while V, J and clone size come from that table. Of fewer than 250,000 clones listed, 84% are singletons. Participants were placed into cohorts based on the clinical history they reported. Cohort 3 recovery required two negative PCRs, clearance, or symptom resolution.

The specimen was PBMCs or T cells enriched from blood (not recorded which). The V and J genes are TRBV7-9 and TRBJ2-7; 8 positions agree with TRBD2. The clonotype originates from a woman aged 40 to 50 who had recovered from COVID-19. CDR3 sequence reads: CASSQREGSSYEQYF. As DNA, the CDR3 is TGTGCCAGCAGCCAACGGGAGGGGAGCTCCTACGAGCAGTACTTC.